A single sample is the source of the 11 T cell receptor beta chains below, sequenced in a study of T cells in Graves' hyperthyroidism and ophthalmopathy. Researchers took RNA transcripts and amplified the TCR beta CDR3 regions from them. First-round RT-PCR of the TCR CDR3 relied on the HTBI primer set. Using its own MiXCR run on the multiplex PCR reads, TCRdb lists one record per CDR3 protein. The sample has approximately 600,000 distinct CDR3 sequences; under 15% are singletons. The sequencing input was blood. These TCRs come from a woman aged 40 to 50 with Graves' ophthalmopathy.

V and J are TRBV30 and TRBJ1-2; TRBD1 is a possible D gene (5 bases). Trimming left V 4 bases short and J 8 bases short, with 20 bases between. This CDR3 is built from 14 residues. CDR1 GTSNPN and CDR2 SVGIG come from the germline V gene (reference sequence). This CDR3 is CAWMPAGEGWGYTF. The CDR3 DNA follows: TGTGCCTGGATGCCCGCGGGGGAGGGTTGGGGCTACACCTTC.

This clonotype was seen ten or more times. This chain connects TRBV2 to TRBJ2-5; a possible D gene is TRBD1 (5 bases). Trimming cost V 4 bases and J 2 bases, with 11 bases left between them. The CDR3 runs 14 residues. Germline V gives CDR1 SNHLY, CDR2 FYNNEI. DNA for the CDR3: TGTGCCAGCAGTGGGCTCGACAGACAAGAGACCCAGTACTTC. The encoded protein is CASSGLDRQETQYF.

This clonotype was seen at least ten times. V usage is TRBV5-1 and J usage is TRBJ2-5; a weak D match, TRBD2 (5 bases). Germline lookup yields CDR1 SGHRS and CDR2 YFSETQ. The CDR3 is 12 residues long. V gave up 7 bases and J gave up 2 bases, with 9 bases separating them. This CDR3 is CASARDQETQYF. CDR3 DNA sequence: TGCGCCAGCGCACGGGATCAAGAGACCCAGTACTTC.

In this sample, this clonotype turned up many times. This CDR3 reads CASSLGVGNQETQYF. The CDR3 nucleotides read TGTGCCAGCAGCTTAGGGGTTGGGAACCAAGAGACCCAGTACTTC. This chain uses TRBV7-6 with TRBJ2-5, with D unclear. This CDR3 is 15 amino acids long. V lost 1 base, J lost 0 bases, and 9 bases lay in between. Germline CDR1 and CDR2: SGHVS and FNYEAQ. The variable domain in full, with the rest retrieved from reference TRBV7-6 and TRBJ2-5, is GAGVSQSPRYKVTKRGQDVALRCDPISGHVSLYWYRQALGQGPEFLTYFNYEAQQDKSGLPNDRFSAERPEGSISTLTIQRTEQRDSAMYRCASSLGVGNQETQYFGPGTRLLVL.

This clonotype was found many times. The V gene is TRBV28, the J gene TRBJ2-4, with D perhaps assigned TRBD1 or TRBD2 (5 bases each). V was trimmed by 1 base and J by 2 bases, leaving 18 bases between them. There are 18 residues in the CDR3. Germline CDR1 is MDHEN and CDR2 is SYDVKM. The CDR3, as DNA: TGTGCCAGCAGTTTATTGGTCCCGGGACGTAGAACCAAAAACATTCAGTACTTC. It codes for CASSLLVPGRRTKNIQYF.

This clonotype was observed many times. The gene calls are TRBV12-3 or TRBV12-4 and TRBJ1-5; 7 bases are a match to TRBD1. The CDR3 extends over 14 amino acids. After removal of 5 bases from V and 7 bases from J, the junction contained 8 bases not matched to a gene. This CDR3 is CASSLTGTGQPQHF. CDR3 nucleotides: TGTGCCAGCAGTCTGACAGGGACGGGCCAGCCCCAGCATTTT.

Ten or more counts support this clonotype. The CDR3 spells CSVRGINTGELFF. The CDR3 region has the DNA TGCAGTGTGAGAGGGATAAACACCGGGGAGCTGTTTTTT. The genes are TRBV20-1 and TRBJ2-2; D is possibly TRBD2 (5 bases). In germline, CDR1 is DFQATT, CDR2 SNEGSKA (reference sequence). The germline V and J ends were trimmed by 7 bases and 2 bases, with 11 bases remaining between them. The length of the CDR3 is 13 residues.

This clonotype turned up a few times. The genes are TRBV6-1 and TRBJ2-5; D is possibly TRBD2 (6 bases). The CDR3 consists of 16 residues. Trimming shortened V by 0 bases and J by 4 bases, and 15 bases separated the two germline ends. Germline CDR1 and CDR2: MNHNS and SASEGT. The CDR3 spells CASSEADRARGETQYF. Here the CDR3 DNA reads TGTGCCAGCAGTGAAGCGGACCGAGCGCGGGGAGAGACCCAGTACTTC.

The sample holds a few counts of this clonotype. The gene calls are TRBV28 and TRBJ1-2; D unresolved. Trimming took off 5 bases at V and 3 bases at J, with 19 bases between the two ends. The length of the CDR3 is 16 residues. Germline V gives CDR1 MDHEN, CDR2 SYDVKM. In nucleotides, the CDR3 is TGTGCCAGCAGTCTCGAGAGCCGTGGGGTATACTATGGCTACACCTTC. As protein: CASSLESRGVYYGYTF.

The table lists this clonotype with a few counts. The chain uses TRBV20-1 and TRBJ2-7; 9 nucleotides agree with TRBD1. V lost 0 bases and J lost 10; bases outside the gene matches: 10. The germline V gene has CDR1 DFQATT and CDR2 SNEGSKA (reference sequence). The CDR3 totals 14 residues. The CDR3 DNA reads TGCAGTGCTAGAGATCGGGACAGGGCCAACCACCAGTACTTC. This translates into CSARDRDRANHQYF.

The sample holds a few counts of this clonotype. This chain joins TRBV28 and TRBJ1-5; TRBD1 agrees at 12 bases. This CDR3 spans 17 amino acids. With V trimmed by 6 bases and J by 7 bases, 13 bases remained unmatched. Germline-derived CDR1 and CDR2 are MDHEN and SYDVKM. In nucleotides, the CDR3 is TGTGCCAGCAGATCAACTCGGGGACAGGGGGCCGGGCAGCCCCAGCATTTT. Translation: CASRSTRGQGAGQPQHF. The whole variable domain, remainder taken from reference TRBV28 and TRBJ1-5, is DVKVTQSSRYLVKRTGEKVFLECVQDMDHENMFWYRQDPGLGLRLIYFSYDVKMKEKGDIPEGYSVSREKKERFSLILESASTNQTSMYLCASRSTRGQGAGQPQHFGDGTRLSIL.